Reported below is one TCR beta chain. The CDR3 spans 15 residues. V was clipped by 7 bases and J by 5 bases; unmatched bases: 9. Germline V gene sequence: CDR1 SNHLY, CDR2 FYNNEI. The sample originates from a study of blood T cell repertoires in COVID-19. On the study more broadly: Sites in the United States, Italy and Spain provided acute and convalescent COVID-19 samples. PBMCs, B-cell-depleted T cells, or T cells provided the cDNA or gDNA that made up the material.

In the authors' workflow: Estimates of nucleated cell counts were drawn from the amplification of reference gene primers. Assay: immunoSEQ multiplex PCR; the TCRdb copy retains only in-frame clones and omits some. The V and J calls and clone size are taken from that table; D and trimming were inferred from the DNA. The sample yields approximately 120,000 clones, 65% to 90% seen once. The TCR was taken from a woman of 80 years or more with active or convalescent COVID-19. V and J are TRBV2 and TRBJ2-5; 11 bases match TRBD1. Sequenced input: peripheral blood. CDR3 nucleotide sequence: TGTGCCAGCAAAACGGACAGGGGGCCTGGTGAGACCCAGTACTTC. It codes for CASKTDRGPGETQYF. Full variable domain (outside the CDR3, taken from reference TRBV2 and TRBJ2-5): EPEVTQTPSHQVTQMGQEVILRCVPISNHLYFYWYRQILGQKVEFLVSFYNNEISEKSEIFDDQFSVERPDGSNFTLKIRSTKLEDSAMYFCASKTDRGPGETQYFGPGTRLLVL.